A single sample gave rise to the 15 T cell receptor beta chains below, sequenced in a study of T-cell memory formation after mild COVID-19. TCRdb itself ran the 5' RACE reads through MiXCR, one entry per CDR3 protein. The data hold fewer than 700,000 distinct CDR3 sequences, with about a fifth observed a single time. The sample comprised PBMCs or a T cell subset sorted from them (not recorded which). Every receptor here comes from an adult woman who had mild COVID-19 (a few samples of this study predate the infection). Cell type and time point are not known.

The rearrangement joins TRBV12-3 or TRBV12-4 to TRBJ2-2; D unresolved. The CDR3 has 17 amino acids. V lost 1 base and J 1 base, leaving 13 bases between the germline ends. CDR3 coding DNA: TGTGCCAGCAGTTTAGAGGCAGTACCCCTGAACACCGGGGAGCTGTTTTTT. Translation: CASSLEAVPLNTGELFF.

CDR3 DNA sequence: TGTGCCTGGAGTGGGCTAGCAATCCGGGCAGATACGCAGTATTTT. Translated, it gives CAWSGLAIRADTQYF. V and J are TRBV30 and TRBJ2-3, with a possible D match to TRBD2 (5 bases). The germline CDR1 and CDR2 sequences are GTSNPN and SVGIG (reference sequence). V was cut by 1 base and J by 4 bases, with 15 bases left in between. The CDR3 sequence is 15 residues long.

This clonotype occurred a few times. V gene TRBV21-1 combines with J gene TRBJ1-3; TRBD1 is the table's D call and was not checked against the DNA. TRBV21-1 is listed as a pseudogene. The CDR3 is made up of 16 amino acids. For the CDR3, the DNA is TGTGCCAGCAGCAAACGCCTGGGCAGGGGAGGAAACACCATATATTTT. Its translation: CASSKRLGRGGNTIYF.

This chain joins TRBV6-2 or TRBV6-3 and TRBJ1-2; 8 bases match TRBD1. V was clipped by 5 bases and J by 0 bases; unmatched bases: 11. The CDR3 covers 17 residues. The germline V gene has CDR1 MNHEY and CDR2 SVGEGT. CDR3 sequence reads: CASSVAGQVTANYGYTF. In nucleotides, the CDR3 is TGTGCCAGCAGTGTGGCGGGACAGGTCACCGCTAACTATGGCTACACCTTC.

The rearrangement uses TRBV20-1 and TRBJ2-1; D is possibly TRBD2 (7 bases). The V gene lost 3 bases and the J gene lost 3 bases, with 9 bases spanning the gap. The CDR3 runs 13 residues. Germline V gene sequence: CDR1 DFQATT, CDR2 SNEGSKA (reference sequence). Here the CDR3 DNA reads TGCAGTGCTAGCGGGGGGCTCTACAATGAGCAGTTCTTC. Translated: CSASGGLYNEQFF.

The rearrangement joins TRBV15 to TRBJ2-5, with 7 bases aligning to TRBD2. Germline V gene data show CDR1 as LNHNV and CDR2 as YYDKDF (reference sequence). The CDR3 contains 18 residues. The trim removed 1 base at V and 1 base at J, leaving 12 bases unmatched. CDR3 region: CATSRGSGLGRGQETQYF. DNA for the CDR3: TGTGCCACCAGCAGAGGGTCCGGACTGGGGAGGGGCCAAGAGACCCAGTACTTC.

This clonotype occurred many times. The chain recombines TRBV7-9 with TRBJ2-3; 8 positions agree with TRBD1. This CDR3 comprises 15 residues. J lost 0 bases, V lost 4 bases, and 3 bases had no gene match. CDR1 and CDR2 from the germline V gene are SEHNR and FQNEAQ (reference sequence). The chain's CDR3 is CASSSGQGSTDTQYF. The CDR3, as DNA: TGTGCCAGCAGCTCCGGACAGGGTAGCACAGATACGCAGTATTTT.

CDR3 residues: CASRDRDSQPQHF. CDR3 nucleotides: TGTGCCAGCAGAGACAGGGACAGTCAGCCCCAGCATTTT. The rearrangement links TRBV6-5 to TRBJ1-5, with TRBD1 matching over 7 bases. Germline V gene data show CDR1 as MNHEY and CDR2 as SVGAGI. V was clipped by 6 bases and J by 6 bases; unmatched bases: 5. This CDR3 is 13 amino acids long.

V usage is TRBV12-3 or TRBV12-4 and J usage is TRBJ2-1; TRBD2 matches 7 bases. With V trimmed by 2 bases and J by 1 base, 5 bases remained unmatched. CDR3 length: 16 residues. The CDR3 sequence is CASSLSGGRSYNEQFF. CDR3 nucleotide sequence: TGTGCCAGCAGTTTATCGGGCGGGAGATCCTACAATGAGCAGTTCTTC.

This chain uses TRBV24-1 with TRBJ2-2, with D perhaps matching TRBD1 (5 bases). Germline CDR1 reads KGHDR; CDR2 reads SFDVKD. This CDR3 region has 18 residues. The V end was cut by 4 bases, the J end by 2 bases, with 19 bases between. The CDR3 DNA follows: TGTGCCACCAGTGACCCTGACAGAAGCGTAGGTAACACCGGGGAGCTGTTTTTT. Its translation is CATSDPDRSVGNTGELFF.

This clonotype came up once. The chain couples TRBV6-2 or TRBV6-3 to TRBJ2-3; 9 bases are a match to TRBD2. V lost 5 bases to trimming and J lost 2 bases; unmatched junction nucleotides: 20. The CDR3 runs to 20 residues. The V gene's germline CDR1 is MNHEY and CDR2 SVGEGT. CDR3 sequence: CASSPRRLAEKGWDTDTQYF. CDR3 bases: TGTGCCAGCAGTCCGCGTAGACTAGCGGAAAAAGGTTGGGACACAGATACGCAGTATTTT.

The V gene is TRBV20-1, the J gene TRBJ1-4; no firm D call. V lost 0 bases to trimming and J lost 6 bases, with 14 bases between them. Per the germline V gene, CDR1 is DFQATT and CDR2 is SNEGSKA (reference sequence). The CDR3 is 15 residues long. The CDR3 nucleotides are TGCAGTGCTAGAGATCCCCAGACTCTTGATGAAAAACTGTTTTTT. Encoded protein: CSARDPQTLDEKLFF.

The chain employs TRBV5-4 and TRBJ2-7; 9 bases fit TRBD1. The germline V gene encodes CDR1 SGHNT and CDR2 YYREEE (reference sequence). The CDR3 sequence is 17 residues long. J gave up 0 bases and V 4 bases, and 11 bases lay outside the gene matches. The CDR3 region has the DNA TGTGCCAGCAGCGCCGCCCCGCCGGGACAGGGCTCCTACGAGCAGTACTTC. Its protein product is CASSAAPPGQGSYEQYF. Based on the CDR3 plus reference TRBV5-4 and TRBJ2-7, the full variable domain is ETGVTQSPTHLIKTRGQQVTLRCSSQSGHNTVSWYQQALGQGPQFIFQYYREEENGRGNFPPRFSGLQFPNYSSELNVNALELDDSALYLCASSAAPPGQGSYEQYFGPGTRLTVT.

The chain links TRBV12-3 or TRBV12-4 to TRBJ2-7; 9 bases align to TRBD1. This CDR3 region has 15 residues. The trim removed 7 bases at V and 3 bases at J, leaving 10 bases unmatched. DNA for the CDR3: TGTGCCAGCACCGGGGTGGGACAGGGAGACTACGAGCAGTACTTC. The encoded protein is CASTGVGQGDYEQYF.

This clonotype was observed a handful of times. The chain links TRBV29-1 to TRBJ1-2; possible D gene TRBD1, 5 bases. V lost 6 bases to trimming and J lost 8 bases, with 13 bases between them. This CDR3 spans 11 amino acids. From germline, CDR1 is SQVTM and CDR2 ANQGSEA. CDR3 sequence: CSVPRGNGYTF. CDR3 nucleotide sequence: TGCAGCGTGCCCCGGGGGAACGGCTACACCTTC.